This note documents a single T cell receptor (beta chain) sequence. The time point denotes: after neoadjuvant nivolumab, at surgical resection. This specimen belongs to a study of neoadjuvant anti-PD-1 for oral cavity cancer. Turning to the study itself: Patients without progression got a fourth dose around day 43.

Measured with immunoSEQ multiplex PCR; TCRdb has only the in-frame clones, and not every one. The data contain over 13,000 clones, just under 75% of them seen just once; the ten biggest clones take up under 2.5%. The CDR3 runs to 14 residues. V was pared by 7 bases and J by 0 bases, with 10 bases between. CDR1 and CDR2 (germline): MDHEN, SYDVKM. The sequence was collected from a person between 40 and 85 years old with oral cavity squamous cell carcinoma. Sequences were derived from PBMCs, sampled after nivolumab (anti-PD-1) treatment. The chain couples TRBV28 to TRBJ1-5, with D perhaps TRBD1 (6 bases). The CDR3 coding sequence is TGTGCCAGCACCCGAGGGGGTAGCAATCAGCCCCAGCATTTT. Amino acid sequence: CASTRGGSNQPQHF.